A single sample gave rise to the 24 T cell receptor beta chains below, sequenced in a study of blood T cell repertoires in COVID-19. Repertoires were generated with immunoSEQ multiplex PCR, while TCRdb's copy carries only in-frame clones and drops some. Among 200,000 to 300,000 clones listed, roughly 89% were seen once. The sequencing sample was made of peripheral blood. The receptor set was obtained from a woman aged 40-49 years who had recovered from COVID-19.

CDR3 sequence: CASSLDRLTGELFF. The CDR3, as DNA: TGCGCCAGCAGCTTGGACAGGTTAACCGGGGAGCTGTTTTTT. The chain is built from TRBV5-1 and TRBJ2-2; possible D gene TRBD1, 5 bases. V dropped 0 bases and J dropped 5 bases, with 8 bases sitting between them. Germline CDR1 reads SGHRS; CDR2 reads YFSETQ. The CDR3 spans 14 residues.

The CDR3 sequence is CASSLGTGVEGVYGYTF. The CDR3, as DNA: TGTGCCAGCAGCTTGGGTACAGGGGTCGAAGGGGTCTATGGCTACACCTTC. V is TRBV11-3 and J is TRBJ1-2, with 7 bases matching TRBD1. The germline V gene has CDR1 SGHNT and CDR2 YENEEA. The CDR3 is 17 amino acids. J was trimmed by 4 bases and V by 3 bases; bases with no gene match: 14.

The V gene is TRBV28, the J gene TRBJ2-1, with D possibly being TRBD1 (5 bases). Trimming removed 6 bases at V and 9 bases at J, with 9 bases between. The germline CDR1 and CDR2 sequences are MDHEN and SYDVKM. This CDR3 is built from 11 residues. The CDR3 nucleotides are TGTGCCAGCAGCAGGGATAGTGAGCAGTTCTTC. Its translation: CASSRDSEQFF.

V gene TRBV15 combines with J gene TRBJ2-7, with D possibly matching TRBD2 (6 bases). The CDR3 consists of 16 residues. Trimming shortened V by 5 bases and J by 9 bases, and 26 bases separated the two germline ends. Germline V gene sequence: CDR1 LNHNV, CDR2 YYDKDF (reference sequence). CDR3 nucleotide sequence: TGTGCCACCAGCGACTTCCCAACGGCTGGCGGGGTTGTGCAGTACTTC. Translation: CATSDFPTAGGVVQYF.

The V gene is TRBV6-1, the J gene TRBJ1-5; D gene uncertain. This CDR3 has 11 residues. CDR1 MNHNS and CDR2 SASEGT come from the germline V gene. The V and J ends lost 2 bases and 9 bases respectively, with 5 bases between them. CDR3 DNA sequence: TGTGCCAGCAGTGAATTCGGGCCCCAGCATTTT. This codes for CASSEFGPQHF.

This clone was seen a few times. The gene calls are TRBV27 and TRBJ2-7, with 10 bases identical to TRBD2. The V gene's germline CDR1 is MNHEY and CDR2 SMNVEV (reference sequence). J gave up 2 bases and V 5 bases, and 0 bases lay outside the gene matches. The CDR3 runs to 13 residues. CDR3 bases: TGTGCCAGCAGTAGCGGGGGGGCCTACGAGCAGTACTTC. Translation gives CASSSGGAYEQYF.

The chain employs TRBV7-2 and TRBJ1-4; 7 bases are a match to TRBD1. Germline V gives CDR1 SGHTA, CDR2 FQGNSA. V shed 2 bases and J 5 bases; nucleotides not matched to a gene: 5. This CDR3 contains 15 residues. The CDR3 DNA reads as TGTGCCAGCAGCTTATGGGACAGCGGGAATGAAAAACTGTTTTTT. Its protein product is CASSLWDSGNEKLFF.

In DNA, the CDR3 is TGTGCCAGCAGCCAAGATTTCCCGACAAATAACAGGGTTGGAGGATCACCCCTCCACTTT. Translation gives CASSQDFPTNNRVGGSPLHF. The chain joins TRBV3-1 (or the pseudogene TRBV3-2) to TRBJ1-6, with D perhaps matching TRBD1 (6 bases). Between the trimmed V and J ends, which lost 0 bases and 10 bases, there was a span of 28 bases. Per germline, CDR1 LGHDT and CDR2 YNNKEL (reference sequence). The CDR3 consists of 20 residues.

The chain recombines TRBV5-1 with TRBJ2-5; TRBD2 is a possible D gene (6 bases). The CDR3 covers 15 residues. Trimming pared 2 bases from V and 3 bases from J, leaving 14 bases between. In germline, CDR1 is SGHRS, CDR2 YFSETQ. The DNA of the CDR3 is TGCGCCAGCAGCTTTCAGGACTACCTCGAAGAGACCCAGTACTTC. It yields the protein CASSFQDYLEETQYF. The full variable domain, its missing parts supplied by reference TRBV5-1 and TRBJ2-5, is KAGVTQTPRYLIKTRGQQVTLSCSPISGHRSVSWYQQTPGQGLQFLFEYFSETQRNKGNFPGRFSGRQFSNSRSEMNVSTLELGDSALYLCASSFQDYLEETQYFGPGTRLLVL.

The chain employs TRBV7-9 and TRBJ1-3; 8 bases are shared with TRBD1. This CDR3 spans 15 amino acids. The J segment lost 5 bases and the V segment lost 4 bases, leaving 7 bases of the junction unmatched. Germline CDR1 is SEHNR and CDR2 is FQNEAQ (reference sequence). CDR3 sequence: CASSSSGQGRNTIYF. In DNA, the CDR3 is TGTGCCAGCAGCTCCTCAGGACAGGGCCGAAACACCATATATTTT.

The gene calls are TRBV2 and TRBJ2-3; 8 bases agree with TRBD1. This CDR3 contains 15 residues. V was pared by 6 bases and J by 1 base, with 6 bases of the junction left unmatched. Germline V lookup: CDR1 SNHLY, CDR2 FYNNEI. The DNA of the CDR3 is TGTGCCAGCAGCCTAACAGGGGGGCGCACAGATACGCAGTATTTT. Translation: CASSLTGGRTDTQYF.

This rearrangement joins TRBV5-4 to TRBJ2-7, with a weak D call TRBD2 (5 bases). V lost 0 bases to trimming and J lost 0 bases, with 10 bases between them. CDR3 size: 15 residues. Germline V CDR1 and CDR2: SGHNT, YYREEE (reference sequence). CDR3 nucleotide sequence: TGTGCCAGCAGCTTGGCTGTAGGGAGCTCCTACGAGCAGTACTTC. This codes for CASSLAVGSSYEQYF.

This clone showed up just a few times. The chain couples TRBV2 to TRBJ2-2, with D unresolved. The CDR3 extends over 14 amino acids. Germline V gives CDR1 SNHLY, CDR2 FYNNEI. V lost 6 bases and J lost 4, with 12 bases in between. The CDR3 nucleotides read TGTGCCAGCAGAAGAAATGACATCACCGGGGAGCTGTTTTTT. Translating gives CASRRNDITGELFF.

The CDR3 is CASSESILGQVAGYTF. The CDR3 DNA sequence: TGCGCCAGCAGTGAGTCGATTTTGGGACAGGTCGCCGGCTACACCTTC. The chain is built from TRBV10-2 and TRBJ1-2; 8 bases match TRBD1. V lost 0 bases, J lost 8 bases, and 11 bases stayed unmatched. The germline gives CDR1 WSHSY, CDR2 SAAADI. The CDR3 runs 16 residues.

The rearrangement joins TRBV6-6 to TRBJ2-6; TRBD2 is a possible D gene (6 bases). Trimming pared 4 bases from V and 1 base from J, leaving 11 bases between. The CDR3 spans 16 residues. Germline lookup yields CDR1 MNHNY and CDR2 SVGAGI (reference sequence). CDR3 sequence reads: CASSSPGTSGANVLTF. The CDR3 DNA reads TGTGCCAGCAGTTCGCCAGGGACTTCTGGGGCCAACGTCCTGACTTTC.

V is TRBV9 and J is TRBJ1-1; D gene uncertain. The CDR3 is made up of 16 amino acids. Trimming stripped 4 bases from V and 6 bases from J, with 22 bases between. Germline CDR1 is SGDLS and CDR2 is YYNGEE. CDR3 bases: TGTGCCAGCAGCCCCGTCGGGCGGGTGGTGGTCGCTGAAGCTTTCTTT. Its protein is CASSPVGRVVVAEAFF.

This clone has just a few counts. The CDR3 is CAISEGGPGGFAYNEQFF. The CDR3 nucleotides read TGTGCCATCAGTGAAGGGGGCCCAGGGGGCTTTGCCTACAATGAGCAGTTCTTC. This chain joins TRBV10-3 and TRBJ2-1; 8 bases fit TRBD1. V lost 3 bases and J lost 2; bases outside the gene matches: 12. Germline values: CDR1 ENHRY, CDR2 SYGVKD. This CDR3 is built from 18 residues.

The chain links TRBV4-1 to TRBJ1-6; 7 bases map to TRBD1. The germline V gene encodes CDR1 MGHRA and CDR2 YSYEKL. The CDR3 sequence is 16 residues long. Trimming removed 4 bases from V and 2 bases from J; junction bases left unmatched: 5. CDR3 sequence (DNA): TGCGCCAGCAGCCCCGGGACAGAGACCTATAATTCACCCCTCCACTTT. Translating it yields CASSPGTETYNSPLHF.

This chain links TRBV29-1 with TRBJ2-3; no definite D call. Germline V lookup: CDR1 SQVTM, CDR2 ANQGSEA. This CDR3 region has 11 residues. Trimming stripped 7 bases from V and 2 bases from J, with 7 bases between. CDR3 residues: CSAPYTDTQYF. CDR3 nucleotides: TGCAGCGCGCCCTACACAGATACGCAGTATTTT.

This chain uses TRBV19 with TRBJ1-5; D gene unclear. Trimming left V 3 bases short and J 0 bases short, with 9 bases between. CDR3 size: 15 residues. Germline values: CDR1 LNHDA, CDR2 SQIVND (reference sequence). The CDR3 sequence: CASSIRVYSNQPQHF. The CDR3 bases are TGTGCCAGTAGTATCCGGGTTTATAGCAATCAGCCCCAGCATTTT.

This chain joins TRBV3-1 (or the pseudogene TRBV3-2) and TRBJ2-2; D call uncertain. Germline V gives CDR1 LGHDT, CDR2 YNNKEL (reference sequence). The ends were cut back, 2 bases at V and 3 bases at J, with 4 bases in the middle. The CDR3 covers 13 residues. The CDR3, as DNA: TGTGCCAGCAGCCAACTCGACACCGGGGAGCTGTTTTTT. Residues: CASSQLDTGELFF.

This chain links TRBV18 with TRBJ2-7, with D perhaps matching TRBD2 (6 bases). Germline-derived CDR1 and CDR2 are KGHSH and LQKENI. The CDR3 runs 14 residues. V was clipped by 0 bases and J by 4 bases, with 10 bases between them. The chain's CDR3 is CASSPPEGRYEQYF. CDR3 in DNA: TGTGCCAGCTCACCACCGGAGGGAAGGTACGAGCAGTACTTC.

The chain joins TRBV7-2 to TRBJ2-3, with unresolved D. V lost 5 bases and J lost 5, with 8 bases in between. In germline, CDR1 is SGHTA, CDR2 FQGNSA. The CDR3 is 12 amino acids. CDR3: CASSPPVDTQYF. Here the CDR3 DNA reads TGTGCCAGCAGCCCCCCGGTAGATACGCAGTATTTT.

V gene TRBV28 combines with J gene TRBJ2-5, with 8 bases matching TRBD2. The CDR3 is 15 residues long. V was pared by 3 bases and J by 5 bases, with 8 bases of the junction left unmatched. CDR1 is MDHEN and CDR2 is SYDVKM in the germline V gene. Written as DNA, the CDR3 is TGTGCCAGCAGTTTTGGCCGGGGGGGCTGGGAGACCCAGTACTTC. As protein: CASSFGRGGWETQYF.